These 7 T cell receptor beta chains share one sample of origin, sequenced in a study of shared clonotypes between healthy human individuals. Some clones are missing from TCRdb's copy, which holds only in-frame ones; the method was immunoSEQ multiplex PCR. The sample lists 1.6 million or so clones, around 97% occurring once. The sequencing input was naive CD4+ T cells sorted from blood. Noted subset: CD45RA+ positively selected. Every receptor here comes from a young man in good health.

This clone appeared a single time. V gene TRBV19 combines with J gene TRBJ2-7; no clear D gene. The CDR3 runs 16 residues. The V gene lost 6 bases and the J gene lost 0 bases, with 18 bases spanning the gap. In germline, CDR1 is LNHDA, CDR2 SQIVND (reference sequence). CDR3 bases: TGTGCCAGTAGGGATTCAAATAACCCCCTCTCCTACGAGCAGTACTTC. Its protein product is CASRDSNNPLSYEQYF. The whole variable domain, filled in from reference TRBV19 and TRBJ2-7, reads DGGITQSPKYLFRKEGQNVTLSCEQNLNHDAMYWYRQDPGQGLRLIYYSQIVNDFQKGDIAEGYSVSREKKESFPLTVTSAQKNPTAFYLCASRDSNNPLSYEQYFGPGTRLTVT.

The chain uses TRBV27 and TRBJ2-3, with D possibly TRBD1 on 5 matching bases. In germline, CDR1 is MNHEY, CDR2 SMNVEV (reference sequence). CDR3 size: 15 residues. Trimming pared 4 bases from V and 3 bases from J, leaving 14 bases between. The CDR3: CASSSQGNPTDTQYF. The DNA for the CDR3 is TGTGCCAGCAGTTCCCAGGGCAACCCAACAGATACGCAGTATTTT.

The chain has TRBV5-1 and TRBJ2-6; the match to TRBD1 covers 8 bases. The CDR3 sequence is 18 residues long. V shed 0 bases and J 1 base; nucleotides not matched to a gene: 6. The V gene's germline CDR1 is SGHRS and CDR2 YFSETQ. The CDR3 coding sequence is TGCGCCAGCAGCTTGGAGCAGGGGGCGAGTTCTGGGGCCAACGTCCTGACTTTC. This translates into CASSLEQGASSGANVLTF.

The rearrangement uses TRBV10-3 and TRBJ2-7; 12 bases agree with TRBD2. The CDR3 loop spans 19 amino acids. The J segment lost 5 bases and the V segment lost 4 bases, leaving 18 bases of the junction unmatched. Germline assignment: CDR1 ENHRY and CDR2 SYGVKD. The CDR3 coding sequence is TGTGCCATCAGTGGTGGGACTAGCGGGCTCACTTCCGCGGGCGACGAGCAGTACTTC. Its protein product is CAISGGTSGLTSAGDEQYF.

The chain couples TRBV28 to TRBJ2-7, with D perhaps matching TRBD2 (5 bases). The CDR3 sequence is 14 residues long. Looked up from germline, CDR1 is MDHEN and CDR2 is SYDVKM. The germline V and J ends were trimmed by 6 bases and 0 bases, with 12 bases remaining between them. CDR3 region: CASSPPGSSYEQYF. The CDR3 DNA reads TGTGCCAGCAGCCCCCCGGGATCCTCCTACGAGCAGTACTTC.

This clone was counted once. This rearrangement joins TRBV4-3 to TRBJ2-5, with 11 bases matching TRBD1. Per the germline V gene, CDR1 is LGHNA and CDR2 is YSLEER. The CDR3 runs to 17 residues. Germline trimming cut 0 bases from V and 3 bases from J; bases unmatched to any gene: 6. The DNA of the CDR3 is TGCGCCAGCAGCCAAGACCGGACAGGGGGCGCGAAAGAGACCCAGTACTTC. This gives the protein CASSQDRTGGAKETQYF.

This chain links TRBV28 with TRBJ2-1; D is perhaps TRBD1 (6 bases). Deletions cut 7 bases from V and 9 bases from J, with 16 bases between. Germline V gene data show CDR1 as MDHEN and CDR2 as SYDVKM. The CDR3 covers 13 residues. The chain's CDR3 is CASMPHRDTEQFF. The CDR3 coding sequence is TGTGCCAGCATGCCCCACAGGGATACTGAGCAGTTCTTC.